The next 30 T cell receptor beta chains were all read from a single sample in a study of T cell responses to AZD1222 COVID-19 vaccine. The repertoire was sequenced with immunoSEQ multiplex PCR; TCRdb's copy has only in-frame clones and lacks some. The repertoire holds roughly 120,000 clones, with almost 90% as singletons. This sample comprised peripheral blood, obtained on day 0 of AZD1222 vaccination. Every receptor here comes from an adult in good health.

This clone was counted between two and nine times. J is TRBJ2-5 and V is TRBV7-9, with 8 bases that match TRBD1. This CDR3 is 16 amino acids long. Germline V gene sequence: CDR1 SEHNR, CDR2 FQNEAQ (reference sequence). With V trimmed by 1 base and J by 4 bases, 8 bases remained unmatched. Here the CDR3 DNA reads TGTGCCAGCAGCTTAGAGTGGACAGGGTTGGGAGAGACCCAGTACTTC. This codes for CASSLEWTGLGETQYF.

V usage is TRBV7-2 and J usage is TRBJ1-1; possible D gene TRBD1, 6 bases. Germline CDR1 reads SGHTA; CDR2 reads FQGNSA. The V gene lost 4 bases and the J gene lost 1 base, with 16 bases spanning the gap. CDR3 size: 16 residues. CDR3 protein: CASSSHGGRGNTEAFF. CDR3 DNA sequence: TGTGCCAGCAGCTCCCACGGGGGGCGGGGGAACACTGAAGCTTTCTTT.

The genes are TRBV28 and TRBJ1-3; no firm D call. This CDR3 is 16 amino acids long. V was pared by 3 bases and J by 4 bases, with 16 bases between. Looked up from germline, CDR1 is MDHEN and CDR2 is SYDVKM. For the CDR3, the DNA is TGTGCCAGCAGTTTCCTTGGAGGCAGGACGGGAAACACCATATATTTT. Its translation: CASSFLGGRTGNTIYF. Complete variable domain (other parts from reference TRBV28 and TRBJ1-3): DVKVTQSSRYLVKRTGEKVFLECVQDMDHENMFWYRQDPGLGLRLIYFSYDVKMKEKGDIPEGYSVSREKKERFSLILESASTNQTSMYLCASSFLGGRTGNTIYFGEGSWLTVV.

This chain links TRBV18 with TRBJ1-1; D possibly corresponds to TRBD1 (6 bases). Germline V gives CDR1 KGHSH, CDR2 LQKENI. The CDR3 is 15 amino acids. With 1 base removed from V and 3 bases from J, the gap between germline ends came to 12 bases. CDR3 coding DNA: TGTGCCAGCTCACCACAGGGGGGGGAGCACACTGAAGCTTTCTTT. It translates to CASSPQGGEHTEAFF.

The V gene is TRBV10-2, the J gene TRBJ1-2; D call uncertain. The CDR3 is made up of 14 amino acids. The V gene's germline CDR1 is WSHSY and CDR2 SAAADI. Trimming removed 7 bases at V and 1 base at J, with 13 bases between. The CDR3 here is CASKTLYSNYGYTF. The CDR3 DNA is TGCGCCAGCAAAACTTTATACAGTAACTATGGCTACACCTTC.

The J gene is TRBJ1-6, the V gene TRBV15; tentatively, D is TRBD1 (6 bases). Germline V gives CDR1 LNHNV, CDR2 YYDKDF (reference sequence). The CDR3 is made up of 16 amino acids. V lost 3 bases to trimming and J lost 6 bases, with 15 bases between them. The CDR3 DNA is TGTGCCACCAGCAGTAGGGCAGGGGAAGGTAATTCACCCCTCCACTTT. Its translation: CATSSRAGEGNSPLHF.

The chain couples TRBV30 to TRBJ1-1; D not resolved. Trimming shortened V by 1 base and J by 9 bases, and 12 bases separated the two germline ends. The CDR3 runs 12 residues. The germline V gene encodes CDR1 GTSNPN and CDR2 SVGIG (reference sequence). The CDR3: CAWSERRAKAFF. CDR3 bases: TGTGCCTGGAGTGAGAGGCGAGCAAAAGCTTTCTTT.

V and J are TRBV4-1 and TRBJ2-7; TRBD1 matches 9 bases. The CDR3 extends over 15 amino acids. V lost 3 bases, J lost 2 bases, and 5 bases stayed unmatched. In germline, CDR1 is MGHRA, CDR2 YSYEKL. The CDR3 DNA sequence: TGCGCCAGCAGCCACCTGACAGGGGGGGCCTACGAGCAGTACTTC. Translated, it gives CASSHLTGGAYEQYF.

This clone was detected a few times. The chain couples TRBV19 to TRBJ1-6; D is unclear. Trimming stripped 1 base from V and 7 bases from J, with 8 bases between. This CDR3 region has 14 residues. The germline CDR1 and CDR2 sequences are LNHDA and SQIVND (reference sequence). CDR3 in amino acids: CASSIVRANSPLHF. Here the CDR3 DNA reads TGTGCCAGTAGTATAGTTCGGGCGAATTCACCCCTCCACTTT.

The V gene is TRBV6-5, the J gene TRBJ2-3, with 8 positions matching TRBD2. This CDR3 has 16 amino acids. The trim removed 2 bases at V and 0 bases at J, leaving 4 bases unmatched. Germline V gene lookup returns CDR1 MNHEY and CDR2 SVGAGI. The CDR3 spells CASSYGSGASTDTQYF. CDR3 coding DNA: TGTGCCAGCAGTTACGGTAGCGGGGCCAGCACAGATACGCAGTATTTT.

This chain connects TRBV30 to TRBJ1-6; TRBD1 matches 8 bases. The CDR3 covers 15 residues. V lost 0 bases, J lost 6 bases, and 4 bases stayed unmatched. Germline V lookup: CDR1 GTSNPN, CDR2 SVGIG (reference sequence). The CDR3 loop reads CAWSVNGQGNSPLHF. The CDR3 coding sequence is TGTGCCTGGAGTGTAAATGGACAGGGTAATTCACCCCTCCACTTT.

V usage is TRBV6-2 or TRBV6-3 and J usage is TRBJ2-7; 11 bases map to TRBD2. Germline assignment: CDR1 MNHEY and CDR2 SVGEGT. The CDR3 extends over 15 amino acids. Trimming cost V 4 bases and J 7 bases; bases outside gene matches: 9. In DNA, the CDR3 is TGTGCCAGCAGTTTTAGCGGGAGGGCCTCGGGGGAGCAGTACTTC. Amino acids: CASSFSGRASGEQYF.

This chain uses TRBV6-6 with TRBJ1-1, with 9 positions matching TRBD1. In germline, CDR1 is MNHNY, CDR2 SVGAGI (reference sequence). This CDR3 spans 14 amino acids. V lost 6 bases and J lost 4; bases outside the gene matches: 6. This CDR3 is CASSQQGAPTEAFF. The CDR3 DNA sequence: TGTGCCAGCAGCCAACAGGGGGCGCCCACTGAAGCTTTCTTT.

The chain combines TRBV29-1 with TRBJ1-5; D gene uncertain. The CDR3 is 12 amino acids. V was pared by 4 bases and J by 5 bases, with 9 bases between. Germline CDR1 reads SQVTM; CDR2 reads ANQGSEA. CDR3 sequence: CSVGDGDQPQHF. The CDR3 region has the DNA TGCAGCGTTGGAGATGGCGATCAGCCCCAGCATTTT.

This clone was picked up one time. V gene TRBV6-1 combines with J gene TRBJ2-3, with D unresolved. Germline V gene data show CDR1 as MNHNS and CDR2 as SASEGT. Between the trimmed V and J ends, which lost 6 bases and 2 bases, there was a span of 12 bases. This CDR3 is built from 14 residues. CDR3 sequence reads: CASSPGATTDTQYF. The CDR3 DNA sequence: TGTGCCAGCAGCCCAGGTGCCACCACAGATACGCAGTATTTT.

J is TRBJ2-2 and V is TRBV6-1; tentative D call: TRBD1 (5 bases). Germline V gene sequence: CDR1 MNHNS, CDR2 SASEGT. Between the trimmed V and J ends, which lost 3 bases and 5 bases, there was a span of 10 bases. This CDR3 spans 14 amino acids. The CDR3 region has the DNA TGTGCCAGCAGTGACAGGGTACAAACCGGGGAGCTGTTTTTT. It specifies CASSDRVQTGELFF.

The rearrangement uses TRBV14 and TRBJ2-7; 9 bases fit TRBD2. The V and J ends lost 6 bases and 3 bases, in that order; junction bases with no gene match: 6. CDR3 size: 14 residues. CDR1 SGHDN and CDR2 FVKESK come from the germline V gene. The CDR3 loop reads CASRVSGGNYEQYF. DNA of the CDR3: TGTGCCAGCAGAGTTAGCGGGGGAAACTACGAGCAGTACTTC.

There are a few counts of this clone. V is TRBV4-2 and J is TRBJ2-7; perhaps D is TRBD1 or TRBD2 (5 bases each). Germline CDR1 LGHNA, CDR2 YNFKEQ. The CDR3 is made up of 14 amino acids. V gave up 2 bases and J gave up 3 bases, with 11 bases separating them. The CDR3 sequence is CASSQNRDGYEQYF. CDR3 nucleotide sequence: TGTGCCAGCAGCCAAAATCGGGACGGCTACGAGCAGTACTTC.

This rearrangement joins TRBV19 to TRBJ2-6; tentative D call: TRBD1 (6 bases). V lost 5 bases, J lost 4 bases, and 12 bases lay in between. CDR1 is LNHDA, CDR2 SQIVND, per germline (reference sequence). The CDR3 covers 15 residues. CDR3 protein: CASSLTGSGANVLTF. CDR3 sequence (DNA): TGTGCCAGTAGTTTAACAGGGTCGGGGGCCAACGTCCTGACTTTC.

The V and J genes are TRBV27 and TRBJ1-3; D is unclear. V shed 7 bases and J shed 4 bases, with 32 bases lying between them. CDR1 is MNHEY and CDR2 is SMNVEV in the germline V gene (reference sequence). This CDR3 has 20 amino acids. CDR3 DNA sequence: TGTGCCAGCAACTCGGAAGGAGGGTTAGCCAAAGGAGGGTTCGGAAACACCATATATTTT. It yields the protein CASNSEGGLAKGGFGNTIYF.

V gene TRBV30 combines with J gene TRBJ1-6; TRBD1 matches at 8 bases. Germline CDR1 reads GTSNPN; CDR2 reads SVGIG (reference sequence). CDR3 length equals 13 residues. Trimming at V came to 2 bases and at J to 7 bases, leaving 1 base not matched to a gene. The CDR3 here is CAWSRQGNSPLHF. Written as DNA, the CDR3 is TGTGCCTGGAGTCGACAGGGGAATTCACCCCTCCACTTT.

This chain links TRBV7-3 with TRBJ2-1; D remains ambiguous. The CDR3 spans 13 residues. Germline values: CDR1 SGHTA, CDR2 FQGTGA. Trimming left V 2 bases short and J 6 bases short, with 8 bases between. The CDR3 sequence: CASSLALANEQFF. CDR3 sequence (DNA): TGTGCCAGCAGCTTAGCCTTGGCCAATGAGCAGTTCTTC. The full variable domain, in which reference TRBV7-3 and TRBJ2-1 provide the parts outside the CDR3, is GAGVSQTPSNKVTEKGKYVELRCDPISGHTALYWYRQSLGQGPEFLIYFQGTGAADDSGLPNDRFFAVRPEGSVSTLKIQRTERGDSAVYLCASSLALANEQFFGPGTRLTVL.

The chain combines TRBV9 with TRBJ2-2; the match to TRBD2 covers 10 bases. The CDR3 has 17 residues. Trimming at V came to 4 bases and at J to 5 bases, leaving 11 bases not matched to a gene. CDR1 and CDR2 from the germline V gene are SGDLS and YYNGEE. The CDR3 DNA sequence: TGTGCCAGCAGCTCACCATCTAGCGGGGGTGGAACCGGGGAGCTGTTTTTT. Amino acids: CASSSPSSGGGTGELFF.

This chain links TRBV18 with TRBJ2-7; D is undetermined. V was pared by 4 bases and J by 2 bases, with 9 bases between. The CDR3 consists of 13 residues. Germline CDR1 KGHSH, CDR2 LQKENI. The CDR3 protein is CASSQTHPYEQYF. Written as DNA, the CDR3 is TGTGCCAGCTCACAGACTCACCCCTACGAGCAGTACTTC.

This chain links TRBV2 with TRBJ1-5; perhaps TRBD1 as D (6 bases). The length of the CDR3 is 14 residues. Germline V lookup: CDR1 SNHLY, CDR2 FYNNEI. With 6 bases removed from V and 0 bases from J, the gap between germline ends came to 9 bases. CDR3 in DNA: TGTGCCAGCAGGAGGACAGATAGCAATCAGCCCCAGCATTTT. Amino acids: CASRRTDSNQPQHF.

The rearrangement joins TRBV12-5 to TRBJ1-4; D remains unclear. CDR3 length: 16 residues. Germline lookup yields CDR1 LGHNT and CDR2 FRNRAP. V was clipped by 7 bases and J by 6 bases, with 21 bases between them. CDR3 bases: TGTGCTAGTGCGAAAAGTGTAGGCACTACGGATGAAAAACTGTTTTTT. Translated, it gives CASAKSVGTTDEKLFF.

This clone was seen a single time. The chain employs TRBV5-1 and TRBJ2-7, with D hard to call. V was trimmed by 4 bases and J by 2 bases, leaving 13 bases between them. CDR1 and CDR2 from the germline V gene are SGHRS and YFSETQ. The CDR3 totals 14 residues. CDR3 DNA sequence: TGCGCCAGCAGCCGACTTGACTTGCCCTACGAGCAGTACTTC. It specifies CASSRLDLPYEQYF.

The rearrangement links TRBV2 to TRBJ1-1; D ambiguous. V was pared by 3 bases and J by 5 bases, with 13 bases between. Germline V gene data show CDR1 as SNHLY and CDR2 as FYNNEI. The CDR3 contains 14 residues. CDR3 amino acids: CASSELGYWTEAFF. The CDR3 coding sequence is TGTGCCAGCAGTGAGCTGGGGTATTGGACTGAAGCTTTCTTT.

V is TRBV19 and J is TRBJ1-1, with D hard to call. The CDR3 totals 12 residues. Germline loops: CDR1 LNHDA, CDR2 SQIVND (reference sequence). V lost 6 bases and J 4 bases, leaving 9 bases between the germline ends. CDR3 sequence: CASSPGGTEAFF. DNA for the CDR3: TGTGCCAGTAGCCCGGGAGGCACTGAAGCTTTCTTT.

The chain couples TRBV7-2 to TRBJ2-2; TRBD2 agrees at 10 bases. V was pared by 7 bases and J by 4 bases, with 3 bases of the junction left unmatched. This CDR3 is built from 14 residues. Germline V gene sequence: CDR1 SGHTA, CDR2 FQGNSA. The chain's CDR3 is CASKTSGLTGELFF. The CDR3 DNA follows: TGTGCCAGCAAGACTAGCGGGCTCACCGGGGAGCTGTTTTTT.